A single sample gave rise to the 2 T cell receptor beta chains below, sequenced in a study of identifying expanded T cells in peripheral blood. Generated by immunoSEQ multiplex PCR, the TCRdb table keeps only in-frame clones and is missing some. The data contain 95,000 to 150,000 clones, approximately 88% of them singletons. The sequenced sample consisted of blood. The receptors shown here come from a person aged 18 to 75 in good health.

This clone was observed a single time. The chain is built from TRBV6-6 and TRBJ1-2; no definite D call. This CDR3 spans 12 amino acids. Trimming took off 6 bases at V and 8 bases at J, with 13 bases between the two ends. Germline CDR1 reads MNHNY; CDR2 reads SVGAGI (reference sequence). This CDR3 is CASSQDVGGYTF. The CDR3 nucleotides are TGTGCCAGCAGCCAAGACGTGGGAGGCTACACCTTC.

The chain couples TRBV30 to TRBJ2-3, with D perhaps matching TRBD1 or TRBD2 (5 bases each). Trimming cost V 3 bases and J 7 bases, with 11 bases left between them. CDR3 length: 12 residues. Germline CDR1 is GTSNPN and CDR2 is SVGIG (reference sequence). The CDR3 coding sequence is TGTGCCTGGAGCCCGGGGCCGAATACGCAGTATTTT. Amino acids: CAWSPGPNTQYF.